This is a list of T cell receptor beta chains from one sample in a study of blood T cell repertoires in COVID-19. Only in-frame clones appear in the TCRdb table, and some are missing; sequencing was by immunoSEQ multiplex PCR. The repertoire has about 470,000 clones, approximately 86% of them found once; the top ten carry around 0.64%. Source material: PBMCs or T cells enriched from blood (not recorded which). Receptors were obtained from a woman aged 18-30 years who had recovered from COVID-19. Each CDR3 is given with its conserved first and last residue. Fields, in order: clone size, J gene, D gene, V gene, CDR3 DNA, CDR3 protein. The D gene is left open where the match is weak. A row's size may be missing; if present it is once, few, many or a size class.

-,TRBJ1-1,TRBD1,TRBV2,TGTGCCAGCAGTTGGACAGGGATGATGAACACTGAAGCTTTCTTT,CASSWTGMMNTEAFF
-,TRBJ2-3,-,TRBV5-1,TGCGCCAGCAGCGTGGGTAGCGGCGCCACAGATACGCAGTATTTT,CASSVGSGATDTQYF
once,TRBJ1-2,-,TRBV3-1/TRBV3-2,TGTGCCAGCAGCCGAGGCTATGGCTACACCTTC,CASSRGYGYTF
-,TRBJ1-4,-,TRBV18,TGTGCCAGCTCACCAACGGTAAATAATGAAAAACTGTTTTTT,CASSPTVNNEKLFF
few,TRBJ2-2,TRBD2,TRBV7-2,TGTGCCAGCAGCCGCCCGGGACTAGCGGGGATGTTGGGCGGGGAGCTGTTTTTT,CASSRPGLAGMLGGELFF
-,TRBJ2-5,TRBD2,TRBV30,TGTGCCTGGAGCCCTCGGGGGGGGATCGAAGAGACCCAGTACTTC,CAWSPRGGIEETQYF
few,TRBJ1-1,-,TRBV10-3,TGTGCCATCAGTGAGGGCAGGGCGAACACTGAAGCTTTCTTT,CAISEGRANTEAFF
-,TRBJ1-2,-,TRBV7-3,TGTGCCAGCAGCCCCTCAGGGCCGGGTAACTATGGCTACACCTTC,CASSPSGPGNYGYTF
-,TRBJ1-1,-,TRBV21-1,TGTGCCAGCAGTTCCGGGACAGGGGAGAGGGGCACTGAAGCTTTCTTT,CASSSGTGERGTEAFF
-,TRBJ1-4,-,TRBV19,TGTGCCTCTTCGGGGGGCCTTAATGAAAAACTGTTTTTT,CASSGGLNEKLFF
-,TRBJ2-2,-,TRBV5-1,TGCGCCAGCAGCGCGACCCGGACTGTCGGGGAGCTGTTTTTT,CASSATRTVGELFF
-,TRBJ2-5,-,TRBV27,TGTGCCAGCAGTATACTCGGGGGTTTGGAGACCCAGTACTTC,CASSILGGLETQYF
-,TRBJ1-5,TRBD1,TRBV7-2,TGTGCCAGCAGCCGGGACAGGGACAATCAGCCCCAGCATTTT,CASSRDRDNQPQHF
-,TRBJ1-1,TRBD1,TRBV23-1,TGCGCCAGCAGTCAATCACAGGACAGGGGGCCCCTCGCTAAAGCTTTCTTT,CASSQSQDRGPLAKAFF
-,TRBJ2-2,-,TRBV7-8,TGTGCCAGCACCACGGCGGGCGGGGGCTACACCGGGGAGCTGTTTTTT,CASTTAGGGYTGELFF
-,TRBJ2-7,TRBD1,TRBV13,TGTGCCAGCAGCCGACCCGGGACAGGGTCTTACGAGCAGTACTTC,CASSRPGTGSYEQYF
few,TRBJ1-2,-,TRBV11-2,TGTGCCAGCAGCTCAGGGGATGGCTACACCTTC,CASSSGDGYTF
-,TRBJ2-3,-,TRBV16,TGTGCCAGCAGCCCACTAACAAGCTCTAGCACAGATACGCAGTATTTT,CASSPLTSSSTDTQYF
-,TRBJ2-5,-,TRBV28,TGTGCCAGCAGTTTGGGAACAGGGTTGGACGCGACCCAGTACTTC,CASSLGTGLDATQYF
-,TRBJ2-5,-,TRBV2,TGTGCCAGCAGTAAGGGGACTCTTCAAGAGACCCAGTACTTC,CASSKGTLQETQYF
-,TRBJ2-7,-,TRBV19,TGTGCCAGTAGTAGCTTTATCGGTTACGAGCAGTACTTC,CASSSFIGYEQYF
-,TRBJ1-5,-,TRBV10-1,TGCGCCAGCAAGGGGGGGCCTACAACCGGCAATCAGCCCCAGCATTTT,CASKGGPTTGNQPQHF
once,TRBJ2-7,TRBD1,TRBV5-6,TGTGCCAGCAGCTTGGACAGGGGGGCCTACGAGCAGTACTTC,CASSLDRGAYEQYF
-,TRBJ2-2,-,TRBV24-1,TGTGCCACCAGTGACCGAAGGGGGGGAGGCACCGGGGAGCTGTTTTTT,CATSDRRGGGTGELFF
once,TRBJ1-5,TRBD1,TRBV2,TGTGCCAGCAGTGCGGACAGGGATAGTCGTCAGCCCCAGCATTTT,CASSADRDSRQPQHF
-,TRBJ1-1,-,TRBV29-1,TGCAGCGTTGAAAAGCGGGACACCATATACGACACTGAAGCTTTCTTT,CSVEKRDTIYDTEAFF
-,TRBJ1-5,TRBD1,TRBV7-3,TGTGCCAGCAGTGGCAGGGGGCACCTCTCGGGTCAGCCCCAGCATTTT,CASSGRGHLSGQPQHF
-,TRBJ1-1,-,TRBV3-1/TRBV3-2,TGTGCCAGCAGCCAGGCGCAGGGGAACACTGAAGCTTTCTTT,CASSQAQGNTEAFF
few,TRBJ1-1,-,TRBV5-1,TGCGCCAGCAGCTTGGCCGCGGTCACTGAAGCTTTCTTT,CASSLAAVTEAFF
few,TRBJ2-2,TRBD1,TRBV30,TGTGCCTGGAACAGGGGGCTGGACACCGGGGAGCTGTTTTTT,CAWNRGLDTGELFF
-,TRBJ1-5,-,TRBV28,TGTGCCAGCAGTTCCCCCACAGGAAATCAGCCCCAGCATTTT,CASSSPTGNQPQHF
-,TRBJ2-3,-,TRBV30,TGTGCTAGGGGGGGCTACGAAGATACGCAGTATTTT,CARGGYEDTQYF
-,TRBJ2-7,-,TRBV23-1,TGCGCCAGCAGTCAGGGGAGACCGCAACTAACCTACGAGCAGTACTTC,CASSQGRPQLTYEQYF
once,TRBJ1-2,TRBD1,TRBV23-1,TGCGCCAGCACAGGGACAGGGAACTATGGCTACACCTTC,CASTGTGNYGYTF
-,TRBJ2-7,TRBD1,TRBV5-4,TGTGCCAGCAGCTTGGGGGACAGGGGCGAGCAGTACTTC,CASSLGDRGEQYF
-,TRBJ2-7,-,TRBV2,TGTGCCAGCAGTGAAGGGGGCAGGGACGAGCAGTACTTC,CASSEGGRDEQYF
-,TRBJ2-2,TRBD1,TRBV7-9,TGTGCCAGCTTGGGCGACAGGGGAAGGAACACCGGGGAGCTGTTTTTT,CASLGDRGRNTGELFF
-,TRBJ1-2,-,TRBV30,TGTGCCTGGCTACTCGGGGACTCCGCTCACTATGGCTACACCTTC,CAWLLGDSAHYGYTF
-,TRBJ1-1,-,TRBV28,TGTGCCAGCAGCTTACAGGCCCCCAGGAAAGCTTTCTTT,CASSLQAPRKAFF
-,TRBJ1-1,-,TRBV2,TGTGCCAGCAGGACAGTAGTGGCTTTCTTT,CASRTVVAFF
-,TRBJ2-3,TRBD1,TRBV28,TGTGCCAGCAGTCCGTGGACAGGGGGAGGGAAAGATACGCAGTATTTT,CASSPWTGGGKDTQYF
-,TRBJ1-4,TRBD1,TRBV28,TGTGCCAGCAGTTCTTCCGGGACAGGGTATGAAAAACTGTTTTTT,CASSSSGTGYEKLFF
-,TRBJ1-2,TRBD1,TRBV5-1,TGCGCCAGCAGCTTGGGGACCCAGACAGGGACCAATGGCTACACCTTC,CASSLGTQTGTNGYTF
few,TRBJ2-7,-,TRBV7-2,TGTGCCAGCAGCGTCATGACGGGGTCGTCCTACGAGCAGTACTTC,CASSVMTGSSYEQYF
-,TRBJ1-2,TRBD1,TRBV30,TGTGCCTGGAGCGCCGGGACAGGATACGGCTACACCTTC,CAWSAGTGYGYTF
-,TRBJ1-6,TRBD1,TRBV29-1,TGCAGCGTGGCAGACAGGGATTCACCCCTCCACTTT,CSVADRDSPLHF
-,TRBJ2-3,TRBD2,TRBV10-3,TGTGCCATCAGCGCCGGGGGAGCGGGGGGCCTCCGGGATACGCAGTATTTT,CAISAGGAGGLRDTQYF
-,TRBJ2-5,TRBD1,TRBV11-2,TGTGCCAGCAGCCAACAGGGGTTGGAGACCCAGTACTTC,CASSQQGLETQYF
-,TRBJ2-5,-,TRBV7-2,TGTGCCAGCAGACCTGAGACTAGATCGAGAGAGACCCAGTACTTC,CASRPETRSRETQYF
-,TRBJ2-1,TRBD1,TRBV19,TGTGCCAGTAGCCTATATCCCGGGACAGGGTACGATGAGCAGTTCTTC,CASSLYPGTGYDEQFF
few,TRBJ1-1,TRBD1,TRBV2,TGTGCCAGCAAGGCGGACAGGCTAAGCACTGAAGCTTTCTTT,CASKADRLSTEAFF
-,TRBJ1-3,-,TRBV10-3,TGTGCCACTCAGGGGTTTAATGGAAACACCATATATTTT,CATQGFNGNTIYF
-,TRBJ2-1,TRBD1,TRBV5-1,TGCGCCAGCAGCTCTGGGACAGCTTCAGCCAATGAGCAGTTCTTC,CASSSGTASANEQFF
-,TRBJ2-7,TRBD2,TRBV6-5,TGTGCCAGCAGTTACGGCGGACTAGCGGGTGGGGACGAGCAGTACTTC,CASSYGGLAGGDEQYF
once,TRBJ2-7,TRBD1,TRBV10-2,TGCGCCAGCAGTGAAAGGGGGACAGGGGGCGAGCAGTACTTC,CASSERGTGGEQYF
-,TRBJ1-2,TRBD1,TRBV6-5,TGTGCCAGCAGTTACCTACAGGGGAACTATGGCTACACCTTC,CASSYLQGNYGYTF